Listed below are T cell receptor beta chains from one sample, sequenced in a study of control samples from healthy donors and cancer patients. TCRdb's table, derived via immunoSEQ multiplex PCR, lists solely in-frame clones and lacks some. The sample consists of roughly 55,000 clones, approximately 95% of them appearing once. The sample taken for sequencing was blood. These TCRs come from a woman under 30 in good health. The CDR3 runs from the conserved cysteine through the conserved F or W. D genes are given only for firm matches. Only some rows state a clone size, as once, few, many or a class for expanded clones.

V	J	D	size	CDR3	DNA
TRBV7-2	TRBJ1-1	TRBD1	.	CASSLGRGGSTEAFF	TGTGCCAGCAGCTTAGGCAGGGGGGGGTCCACTGAAGCTTTCTTT
TRBV27	TRBJ2-7	.	.	CASSARGGGPYEQYF	TGTGCCAGCAGCGCACGGGGAGGGGGTCCTTACGAGCAGTACTTC
TRBV30	TRBJ2-3	TRBD2	.	CAWSRSGGADTQYF	TGTGCCTGGAGTAGATCGGGGGGGGCAGATACGCAGTATTTT
TRBV2	TRBJ1-4	.	.	CASSGDAQGEKLFF	TGTGCCAGCAGTGGGGACGCGCAGGGGGAAAAACTGTTTTTT
TRBV5-1	TRBJ1-2	TRBD1	.	CASSVDRGNYGYTF	TGCGCCAGCAGCGTGGACAGGGGGAACTATGGCTACACCTTC
TRBV10-3	TRBJ1-6	.	once	CAISDKGDSYNSPLHF	TGTGCCATCAGTGATAAGGGAGACTCCTATAATTCACCCCTCCACTTT
TRBV6-2/TRBV6-3	TRBJ1-2	.	.	CASSYPLLGGYTF	TGTGCCAGCAGTTACCCCCTCCTGGGAGGCTACACCTTC
TRBV11-2	TRBJ1-4	.	.	CASSLDSVGRWYEKLFF	TGTGCCAGCAGCTTAGATTCGGTGGGACGGTGGTATGAAAAACTGTTTTTT
TRBV19	TRBJ1-1	.	.	CASSIWQNTEAFF	TGTGCCAGTAGTATATGGCAGAACACTGAAGCTTTCTTT
TRBV19	TRBJ1-6	.	.	CASTKDSLNSPLHF	TGTGCCAGTACGAAGGATTCCTTAAATTCACCCCTCCACTTT
TRBV5-1	TRBJ1-2	.	.	CASSFGGGLNGYTF	TGCGCCAGCAGCTTCGGCGGGGGGCTTAATGGCTACACCTTC
TRBV5-5	TRBJ1-2	.	.	CASSLAGGYGYTF	TGTGCCAGCAGCTTGGCCGGTGGGTATGGCTACACCTTC
TRBV9	TRBJ2-3	TRBD2	.	CASSVDGGRDTQYF	TGTGCCAGCAGCGTAGACGGCGGGAGGGATACGCAGTATTTT
TRBV5-1	TRBJ2-7	.	.	CASSDRAVSYEQYF	TGCGCCAGCAGTGACCGGGCCGTCTCCTACGAGCAGTACTTC
TRBV7-6	TRBJ2-2	TRBD2	.	CASSLGTSGGNTGELFF	TGTGCCAGCAGCTTAGGGACTAGCGGGGGAAACACCGGGGAGCTGTTTTTT
TRBV2	TRBJ2-1	.	.	CASSRAGGGAQSVEQFF	TGTGCCAGCAGCCGCGCGGGTGGGGGGGCCCAGTCTGTTGAGCAGTTCTTC
TRBV4-1	TRBJ2-1	TRBD2	.	CASSHGLAGVVEQFF	TGCGCCAGCAGCCACGGACTAGCGGGGGTCGTTGAGCAGTTCTTC
TRBV18	TRBJ1-1	TRBD1	.	CASSMTGGGTEAFF	TGTGCCAGTTCAATGACAGGGGGAGGGACTGAAGCTTTCTTT
TRBV7-6	TRBJ2-7	.	.	CASSLMAGATYEQYF	TGTGCCAGCAGCTTAATGGCGGGGGCCACCTACGAGCAGTACTTC
TRBV19	TRBJ2-2	TRBD1	.	CASRTTGTPYGTGELFF	TGTGCCAGTCGTACGACAGGGACCCCCTATGGGACCGGGGAGCTGTTTTTT
TRBV12-3/TRBV12-4	TRBJ1-2	.	.	CASSDRFYGYTF	TGTGCCAGCAGTGACAGATTCTATGGCTACACCTTC
TRBV6-5	TRBJ2-3	TRBD1	.	CATRQGTDTQYF	TGTGCCACGAGACAGGGGACAGATACGCAGTATTTT
TRBV6-2/TRBV6-3	TRBJ1-1	.	.	CASSYSHIEWRGETEAFF	TGTGCCAGCAGTTACTCACATATCGAATGGCGAGGGGAAACTGAAGCTTTCTTT
TRBV10-3	TRBJ1-1	.	once	CAITLGGGSEAFF	TGTGCCATCACCTTGGGGGGCGGGTCTGAAGCTTTCTTT
TRBV2	TRBJ1-5	.	once	CASSKTGISNQPQHF	TGTGCCAGCAGCAAAACAGGGATCAGCAATCAGCCCCAGCATTTT
TRBV18	TRBJ2-7	.	.	CASSPRGASYEQYF	TGTGCCAGCTCACCAAGGGGGGCGTCCTACGAGCAGTACTTC
TRBV27	TRBJ1-1	.	.	CASSLSRPRQQERNTEAFF	TGTGCCAGCAGTTTATCGAGGCCCCGGCAGCAAGAAAGAAATACTGAAGCTTTCTTT
TRBV7-8	TRBJ1-4	.	.	CASSFGATNEKLFF	TGTGCCAGCAGCTTCGGAGCAACTAATGAAAAACTGTTTTTT
TRBV7-2	TRBJ2-1	.	.	CASSLEAVDEQFF	TGTGCCAGCAGCTTAGAAGCGGTGGATGAGCAGTTCTTC
TRBV3-1/TRBV3-2	TRBJ2-5	TRBD2	.	CASSQDPYKTSGVETQYF	TGTGCCAGCAGCCAAGACCCATATAAGACTAGCGGGGTTGAGACCCAGTACTTC
TRBV27	TRBJ1-5	.	once	CASSPGLYSNQPQHF	TGTGCCAGCAGCCCGGGACTGTATAGCAATCAGCCCCAGCATTTT
TRBV25-1	TRBJ2-1	.	.	CASSRQVSRVYNEQFF	TGTGCCAGCAGTAGACAGGTTAGCAGGGTTTACAATGAGCAGTTCTTC
TRBV27	TRBJ1-5	TRBD1	.	CASSLSGQGNQPQHF	TGTGCCAGCAGTTTATCGGGACAGGGCAATCAGCCCCAGCATTTT
TRBV7-9	TRBJ1-1	.	once	CASSLGRGRTGAEAFF	TGTGCCAGCAGCTTAGGTAGGGGCCGAACAGGCGCTGAAGCTTTCTTT
TRBV12-3/TRBV12-4	TRBJ2-1	.	.	CASSPTVNEQFF	TGTGCCAGCAGCCCGACTGTGAATGAGCAGTTCTTC
TRBV28	TRBJ1-5	.	.	CASRDSFSNQPQHF	TGTGCCAGCAGGGACAGCTTTAGCAATCAGCCCCAGCATTTT
TRBV5-8	TRBJ2-7	.	.	CASSLAPSAREQYF	TGTGCCAGCAGCTTGGCTCCCAGCGCAAGGGAGCAGTACTTC
TRBV7-8	TRBJ1-5	TRBD1	once	CASSLQRDRGRQPQHF	TGTGCCAGCAGCCTTCAACGGGACAGGGGGAGGCAGCCCCAGCATTTT
TRBV28	TRBJ1-2	.	.	CASSPSRFYGYTF	TGTGCCAGCTCGCCGAGTCGGTTCTATGGCTACACCTTC
TRBV6-2/TRBV6-3	TRBJ2-5	TRBD2	.	CASSYPLAGPQETQYF	TGTGCCAGCAGTTATCCGCTAGCGGGCCCCCAAGAGACCCAGTACTTC
TRBV6-1	TRBJ1-2	TRBD1	once	CASSERGQGTRDGYTF	TGTGCCAGCAGTGAGAGAGGACAGGGAACCCGAGATGGCTACACCTTC
TRBV7-2	TRBJ1-2	.	.	CASSSAQQGYGYTF	TGTGCCAGCAGCTCCGCCCAACAGGGCTATGGCTACACCTTC
TRBV18	TRBJ1-1	.	.	CASSPLPEAEAFF	TGTGCCAGCTCACCACTGCCAGAGGCCGAAGCTTTCTTT
TRBV15	TRBJ2-2	.	once	CATSRDKGAGELFF	TGTGCCACCAGCAGAGATAAGGGGGCCGGGGAGCTGTTTTTT
TRBV2	TRBJ2-3	.	.	CASSVGGRTPDTQYF	TGTGCCAGCAGTGTGGGGGGTAGGACCCCAGATACGCAGTATTTT
TRBV19	TRBJ2-1	TRBD2	.	CASSLGTRTYNEQFF	TGTGCCAGTAGTCTTGGGACTAGAACCTACAATGAGCAGTTCTTC
TRBV19	TRBJ1-1	.	.	CASRGPNTEAFF	TGTGCCAGTAGGGGGCCGAACACTGAAGCTTTCTTT
TRBV14	TRBJ1-4	.	.	CASSQDKEAGKSEKLFF	TGTGCCAGCAGCCAAGATAAGGAGGCAGGGAAGAGCGAAAAACTGTTTTTT
TRBV5-8	TRBJ1-5	.	.	CASSLALGGPSNQPQHF	TGTGCCAGCAGCTTGGCCTTGGGAGGGCCGAGCAATCAGCCCCAGCATTTT
TRBV27	TRBJ1-5	TRBD1	.	CATCPGTGGDQPQHF	TGTGCCACATGCCCCGGGACAGGGGGGGATCAGCCCCAGCATTTT
TRBV6-1	TRBJ1-5	.	once	CASSDWVGNQPQHF	TGTGCCAGCAGTGATTGGGTGGGCAATCAGCCCCAGCATTTT
TRBV7-9	TRBJ1-2	.	.	CASRQSTSRHGYTF	TGTGCCAGCCGCCAATCGACGAGCCGACATGGCTACACCTTC
TRBV12-5	TRBJ2-3	.	.	CASALSGLERDTQYF	TGTGCTAGTGCCCTGAGCGGACTCGAGCGAGATACGCAGTATTTT
TRBV28	TRBJ1-1	.	.	CASSSPGVGVEAFF	TGTGCCAGCAGTTCCCCCGGGGTGGGTGTGGAAGCTTTCTTT